The next 29 T cell receptor beta chains were all read from a single sample in a study of blood T cells in healthy people across ages. Together with a sample-barcoded 5' primer, a J-beta primer mix was included in a second PCR lasting about 6 to 11 cycles. TCRdb itself ran the 5' RACE reads through MiXCR, one entry per CDR3 protein. This sample has more than 650,000 distinct CDR3 sequences; about a fifth occur once, and the top ten carry 22%. Sequencing input: blood. All receptors come from a man in his sixties or seventies in good health.

V and J are TRBV24-1 and TRBJ2-7; TRBD1 might be the D (6 bases). The J call may be incorrect, as the DNA end agrees better with TRBJ2-1. CDR1 is KGHDR, CDR2 SFDVKD, per germline. This CDR3 region has 15 residues. The CDR3 DNA reads TGTGCCACCAGTGATGTAGGGGGTTTCGGCAATGAGCAGTTCTTC. Translated, it gives CATSDVGGFGNEQFF.

This clonotype was seen more than once but under ten times. The V and J genes are TRBV29-1 and TRBJ1-1, with 7 bases lining up with TRBD1. The V segment lost 5 bases and the J segment 4 bases; nucleotides outside the gene matches: 10. CDR3 length: 14 residues. The germline V gene encodes CDR1 SQVTM and CDR2 ANQGSEA. The CDR3 loop reads CSVFTGEGRTEAFF. The CDR3 nucleotides read TGCAGCGTTTTCACAGGGGAGGGTCGCACTGAAGCTTTCTTT.

Turning to this clonotype: At one end the junction does not follow the germline gene, possibly because of a read error. The gene calls are TRBV10-3 and TRBJ1-2; TRBD1 might be the D (5 bases). CDR1 and CDR2 from the germline V gene are ENHRY and SYGVKD. The CDR3 has 15 residues. The DNA of the CDR3 is TGTGCCATCAGTGATAGGTGGGGGGAAGTGGATGGCTACCCCTTC. This sequence encodes CAISDRWGEVDGYPF.

This clonotype has only a few counts. The gene calls are TRBV5-1 and TRBJ2-4; TRBD1 aligns across 7 bases. With 4 bases clipped from V and 0 bases from J, the junction kept 7 bases outside the gene matches. Per germline, CDR1 SGHRS and CDR2 YFSETQ. This CDR3 is 16 amino acids long. Written as DNA, the CDR3 is TGCGCCAGCAGCATCGGGACAGTTCTAGCCAAAAACATTCAGTACTTC. It codes for CASSIGTVLAKNIQYF.

This clonotype was seen a handful of times. The chain recombines TRBV24-1 with TRBJ1-2, with TRBD1 as a possible D gene (5 bases). Germline CDR1 and CDR2: KGHDR and SFDVKD. This CDR3 is built from 15 residues. The germline V and J ends were trimmed by 2 bases and 6 bases, with 15 bases remaining between them. The CDR3 DNA reads as TGTGCCACCAGTGATTCGGCCGGGGGAACTCATGGCTACACCTTC. This gives the protein CATSDSAGGTHGYTF.

Many counts were recorded for this clonotype. This rearrangement joins TRBV5-1 to TRBJ1-1; the D gene is possibly TRBD1 (6 bases). The CDR3 contains 13 residues. V lost 2 bases and J lost 5, with 10 bases in between. Germline CDR1 is SGHRS and CDR2 is YFSETQ. CDR3 sequence (DNA): TGCGCCAGCAGCTTCGACAGGACTACTGAAGCTTTCTTT. This sequence encodes CASSFDRTTEAFF.

This clonotype was counted between two and nine times. J is TRBJ1-5 and V is TRBV28, with D tentatively TRBD1 (5 bases). The germline V gene encodes CDR1 MDHEN and CDR2 SYDVKM. This CDR3 is 13 amino acids long. The V end lost 1 base, the J end lost 5 bases, and 6 bases lay between the germline ends. CDR3 nucleotides: TGTGCCAGCAGTTTATTGGGGGATCAGCCCCAGCATTTT. It codes for CASSLLGDQPQHF.

The chain links TRBV20-1 to TRBJ1-2; D is unclear. V gave up 0 bases and J gave up 2 bases, with 13 bases separating them. CDR1 is DFQATT and CDR2 is SNEGSKA in the germline V gene (reference sequence). The length of the CDR3 is 15 residues. CDR3 region: CSARESVSPNYGYTF. The CDR3 DNA is TGCAGTGCTAGAGAGTCCGTCAGCCCCAACTATGGCTACACCTTC.

This clonotype has just a few counts. This chain links TRBV6-5 with TRBJ2-1; D may be TRBD2 (6 bases). The better agreement between TRBJ2-5 and the DNA end casts doubt on the J call. Germline-derived CDR1 and CDR2 are MNHEY and SVGAGI. This CDR3 is built from 14 residues. CDR3 loop: CASSYMAGRETQYF. In nucleotides, the CDR3 is TGTGCCAGCAGTTACATGGCAGGGAGGGAGACCCAGTACTTC.

The chain has TRBV27 and TRBJ2-4, with D possibly called TRBD1 or TRBD2 (5 bases each). The V gene lost 6 bases and the J gene lost 1 base, with 19 bases spanning the gap. Germline-derived CDR1 and CDR2 are MNHEY and SMNVEV (reference sequence). The CDR3 runs 17 residues. DNA of the CDR3: TGTGCCAGCAGGGCCCTGGCAGGGACCATCGCCAAAAACATTCAGTACTTC. This translates into CASRALAGTIAKNIQYF.

This clonotype appeared a few times. The gene calls are TRBV11-2 and TRBJ2-3; D call uncertain. CDR3 size: 11 residues. Germline CDR1 reads SGHAT; CDR2 reads FQNNGV. V dropped 5 bases and J dropped 6 bases, with 6 bases sitting between them. CDR3 bases: TGTGCCAGCAGCCCCTGGGATACGCAGTATTTT. Translated: CASSPWDTQYF. Together with reference TRBV11-2 and TRBJ2-3, the CDR3 gives the full variable domain: EAGVAQSPRYKIIEKRQSVAFWCNPISGHATLYWYQQILGQGPKLLIQFQNNGVVDDSQLPKDRFSAERLKGVDSTLKIQPAKLEDSAVYLCASSPWDTQYFGPGTRLTVL.

The chain employs TRBV7-2 and TRBJ2-3; D unclear. Germline CDR1 SGHTA, CDR2 FQGNSA. This CDR3 region has 12 residues. Trimming pared 7 bases from V and 2 bases from J, leaving 7 bases between. The CDR3 here is CASTNFTDTQYF. The CDR3 coding sequence is TGTGCCAGCACCAACTTCACAGATACGCAGTATTTT.

About this clonotype itself: One end of the junction is discordant with germline, which a read error may explain. V is TRBV2 and J is TRBJ1-5, with D hard to call. CDR1 SNHLY and CDR2 FYNNEI come from the germline V gene. This CDR3 is built from 14 residues. CDR3 sequence reads: CASTRGDSNQPEHF. In DNA, the CDR3 is TGTGCCAGCACCCGCGGGGATAGCAATCAGCCCGAGCATTTT.

The chain is built from TRBV11-2 and TRBJ2-6; D not certain. Germline V gene data show CDR1 as SGHAT and CDR2 as FQNNGV. This CDR3 has 17 residues. V gave up 1 base and J gave up 0 bases, with 10 bases separating them. The CDR3 is CASSLGIWSSGANVLTF. The CDR3 nucleotides read TGTGCCAGCAGCTTAGGAATATGGAGCTCTGGGGCCAACGTCCTGACTTTC. Full variable domain (rest looked up from reference TRBV11-2 and TRBJ2-6): EAGVAQSPRYKIIEKRQSVAFWCNPISGHATLYWYQQILGQGPKLLIQFQNNGVVDDSQLPKDRFSAERLKGVDSTLKIQPAKLEDSAVYLCASSLGIWSSGANVLTFGAGSRLTVL.

This clonotype was counted a few times. The chain carries TRBV5-1 and TRBJ2-3; D unclear. CDR1 SGHRS and CDR2 YFSETQ come from the germline V gene. This CDR3 is built from 14 residues. Trimming removed 5 bases at V and 5 bases at J, with 15 bases between. The CDR3 sequence is CASSSDVTLDTQYF. The DNA for the CDR3 is TGCGCCAGCAGTTCCGACGTGACGTTAGATACGCAGTATTTT.

The rearrangement uses TRBV6-5 and TRBJ2-3; 10 nucleotides agree with TRBD2. In germline, CDR1 is MNHEY, CDR2 SVGAGI. V gave up 5 bases and J gave up 5 bases; unmatched junction bases: 7. The length of the CDR3 is 15 residues. The CDR3 DNA reads as TGTGCCAGCAGTCGCACTAGCGGGGTCAGAGATACGCAGTATTTT. Translated: CASSRTSGVRDTQYF.

The chain links TRBV7-2 to TRBJ1-2; D remains ambiguous. V dropped 5 bases and J dropped 5 bases, with 15 bases sitting between them. CDR3 size: 14 residues. Looked up from germline, CDR1 is SGHTA and CDR2 is FQGNSA. The CDR3 loop reads CASSRPDITYGYTF. The CDR3 region has the DNA TGTGCCAGCAGCCGCCCCGATATTACTTATGGCTACACCTTC. Complete variable domain (other parts from reference TRBV7-2 and TRBJ1-2): GAGVSQSPSNKVTEKGKDVELRCDPISGHTALYWYRQSLGQGLEFLIYFQGNSAPDKSGLPSDRFSAERTGGSVSTLTIQRTQQEDSAVYLCASSRPDITYGYTFGSGTRLTVV.

A few counts support this clonotype. This rearrangement joins TRBV9 to TRBJ1-1; 7 bases map to TRBD1. Germline V gene data show CDR1 as SGDLS and CDR2 as YYNGEE. V was pared by 0 bases and J by 0 bases, with 8 bases of the junction left unmatched. This CDR3 spans 17 amino acids. The DNA for the CDR3 is TGTGCCAGCAGCGTAGACGGTGGCAGGGGGGTGAACACTGAAGCTTTCTTT. Encoded protein: CASSVDGGRGVNTEAFF.

In its sample, this clonotype was seen a few times. The J gene is TRBJ2-3, the V gene TRBV20-1; D is unclear. The V and J ends lost 4 bases and 2 bases respectively, with 16 bases between them. Germline assignment: CDR1 DFQATT and CDR2 SNEGSKA (reference sequence). The CDR3 runs 15 residues. CDR3 in DNA: TGCAGTGCTACGCCCTTCACCTCAAACACAGATACGCAGTATTTT. It specifies CSATPFTSNTDTQYF.

In its sample, this clonotype was seen a few times. The chain has TRBV29-1 and TRBJ1-4; 12 bases agree with TRBD1. Germline CDR1 and CDR2: SQVTM and ANQGSEA. V trimming: 2 bases; J trimming: 8 bases; junction bases outside the gene matches: 6. The CDR3 contains 15 residues. The CDR3 loop is CSVERLGTGGEKLFF. The CDR3 nucleotides read TGCAGCGTTGAACGGTTGGGGACAGGGGGCGAAAAACTGTTTTTT.

The V call is TRBV28, the J call TRBJ2-3; D is ambiguous. The germline V gene has CDR1 MDHEN and CDR2 SYDVKM. The V end lost 3 bases, the J end lost 2 bases, and 9 bases lay between the germline ends. CDR3 length: 14 residues. The CDR3: CASSFPRVTDTQYF. The CDR3 bases are TGTGCCAGCAGTTTTCCCAGAGTCACAGATACGCAGTATTTT.

The table lists this clonotype with a few counts. J is TRBJ2-3 and V is TRBV20-1, with D perhaps matching TRBD2 (6 bases). The V and J ends lost 0 bases and 1 base respectively, with 8 bases between them. From germline, CDR1 is DFQATT and CDR2 SNEGSKA (reference sequence). The CDR3 has 14 amino acids. Written as DNA, the CDR3 is TGCAGTGCTAGAGAGCGGGGAGGCACAGATACGCAGTATTTT. Translated, it gives CSARERGGTDTQYF.

CDR3 loop: CASSLMGAGANVLTF. The CDR3 region has the DNA TGTGCCAGCAGTTTAATGGGGGCTGGGGCCAACGTCCTGACTTTC. This chain links TRBV12-3 or TRBV12-4 with TRBJ2-6, with D perhaps given as TRBD1 or TRBD2 (5 bases each). The CDR3 sequence is 15 residues long. Trimming removed 2 bases at V and 2 bases at J, with 7 bases between.

The rearrangement links TRBV19 to TRBJ2-1, with 8 bases matching TRBD2. Germline V gives CDR1 LNHDA, CDR2 SQIVND (reference sequence). The CDR3 is 15 amino acids. Trimming took 4 bases from V and 8 from J; bases not matched to a gene: 10. The CDR3 sequence: CASSSTSGEGYEQFF. The CDR3 DNA is TGTGCCAGTAGTAGTACTAGCGGAGAAGGGTATGAGCAGTTCTTC.

The chain uses TRBV4-3 and TRBJ2-1, with 8 positions matching TRBD2. V shed 1 base and J 4 bases; nucleotides not matched to a gene: 6. CDR1 is LGHNA and CDR2 is YSLEER in the germline V gene. The CDR3 spans 16 residues. The CDR3 coding sequence is TGCGCCAGCAGCCAAGGTCCGGGACTAGATTACAATGAGCAGTTCTTC. Protein sequence: CASSQGPGLDYNEQFF.

In nucleotides, the CDR3 is TGCGCCAGCAGCCAGTTACGTACAGATACGCAGTATTTT. It codes for CASSQLRTDTQYF. The J gene is TRBJ2-3, the V gene TRBV4-3, with unresolved D. The length of the CDR3 is 13 residues. Between the trimmed V and J ends, which lost 3 bases and 3 bases, there was a span of 7 bases. The V gene's germline CDR1 is LGHNA and CDR2 YSLEER.

This clonotype has a count of ten or more. This sequence joins TRBV10-3 and TRBJ1-4; TRBD1 is a possible D gene (6 bases). This CDR3 is built from 14 residues. V was cut by 6 bases and J by 3 bases, with 11 bases left in between. Germline V gene lookup returns CDR1 ENHRY and CDR2 SYGVKD. DNA for the CDR3: TGTGCCATCAGCTCAGGACAGTCTAATGAAAAACTGTTTTTT. Translating gives CAISSGQSNEKLFF.

The chain has TRBV2 and TRBJ2-2; 12 bases are shared with TRBD2. CDR1 and CDR2 (germline): SNHLY, FYNNEI. The CDR3 sequence is 15 residues long. J was trimmed by 6 bases and V by 5 bases; bases with no gene match: 4. CDR3 sequence reads: CASSPSGRAPGELFF. For the CDR3, the DNA is TGTGCCAGCAGTCCTAGCGGGAGGGCCCCCGGGGAGCTGTTTTTT.

Points on this clonotype: A much larger clone differs by one base, so this may be a read error. V and J are TRBV12-3 or TRBV12-4 and TRBJ1-2; TRBD1 is a possible D gene (6 bases). The length of the CDR3 is 17 residues. The CDR3 DNA reads TGTGCCAGCAGTCCTCAACGGACAGCCTCCAGGGTGGTTGGCCACACCTTC. Protein: CASSPQRTASRVVGHTF.